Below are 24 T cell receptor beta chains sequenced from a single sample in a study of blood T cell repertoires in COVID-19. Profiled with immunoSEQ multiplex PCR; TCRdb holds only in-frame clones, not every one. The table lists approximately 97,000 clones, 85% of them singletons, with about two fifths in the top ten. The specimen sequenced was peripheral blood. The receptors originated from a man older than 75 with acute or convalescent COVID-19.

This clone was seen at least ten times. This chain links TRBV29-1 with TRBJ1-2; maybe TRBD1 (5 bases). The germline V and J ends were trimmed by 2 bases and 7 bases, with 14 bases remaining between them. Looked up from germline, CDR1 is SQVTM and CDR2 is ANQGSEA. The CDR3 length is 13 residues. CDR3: CSVESPGSGGYTF. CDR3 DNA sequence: TGCAGCGTTGAATCGCCAGGGTCCGGTGGCTACACCTTC.

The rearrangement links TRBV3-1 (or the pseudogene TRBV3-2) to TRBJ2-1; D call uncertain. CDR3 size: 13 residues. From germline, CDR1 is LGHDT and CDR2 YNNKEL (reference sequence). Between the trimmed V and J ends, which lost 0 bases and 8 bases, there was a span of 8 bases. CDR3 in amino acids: CASSQDPGDEQFF. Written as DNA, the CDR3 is TGTGCCAGCAGCCAAGACCCCGGAGATGAGCAGTTCTTC.

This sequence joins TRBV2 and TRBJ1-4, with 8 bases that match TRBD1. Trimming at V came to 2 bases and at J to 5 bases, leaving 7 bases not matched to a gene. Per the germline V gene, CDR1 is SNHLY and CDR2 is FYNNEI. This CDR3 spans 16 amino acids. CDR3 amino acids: CASSERQGFLNEKLFF. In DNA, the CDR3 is TGTGCCAGCAGTGAACGACAGGGGTTTCTAAATGAAAAACTGTTTTTT.

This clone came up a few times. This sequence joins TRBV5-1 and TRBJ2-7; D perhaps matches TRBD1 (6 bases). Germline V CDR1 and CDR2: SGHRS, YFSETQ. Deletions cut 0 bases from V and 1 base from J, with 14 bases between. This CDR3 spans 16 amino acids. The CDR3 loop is CASSLATGTPSYEQYF. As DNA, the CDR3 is TGCGCCAGCAGCTTGGCGACTGGGACACCGTCCTACGAGCAGTACTTC.

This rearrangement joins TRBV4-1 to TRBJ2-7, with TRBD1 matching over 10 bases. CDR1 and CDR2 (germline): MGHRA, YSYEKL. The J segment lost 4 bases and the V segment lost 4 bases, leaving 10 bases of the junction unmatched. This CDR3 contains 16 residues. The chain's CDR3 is CASSRTPSGQGYEQYF. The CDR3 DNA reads TGCGCCAGCAGCCGGACCCCTTCGGGACAGGGGTACGAGCAGTACTTC.

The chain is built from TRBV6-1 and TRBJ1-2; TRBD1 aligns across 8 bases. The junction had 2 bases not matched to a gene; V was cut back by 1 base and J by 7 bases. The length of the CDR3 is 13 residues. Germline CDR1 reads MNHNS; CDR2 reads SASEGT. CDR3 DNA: TGTGCCAGCAGTGAAGGTGGGACAGGTGGCTACACCTTC. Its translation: CASSEGGTGGYTF.

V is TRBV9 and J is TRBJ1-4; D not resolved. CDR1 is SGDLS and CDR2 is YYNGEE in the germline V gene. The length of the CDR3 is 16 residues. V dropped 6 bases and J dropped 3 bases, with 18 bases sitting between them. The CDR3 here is CASNSGEAGANEKLFF. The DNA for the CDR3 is TGTGCCAGCAATTCCGGGGAGGCAGGCGCTAATGAAAAACTGTTTTTT.

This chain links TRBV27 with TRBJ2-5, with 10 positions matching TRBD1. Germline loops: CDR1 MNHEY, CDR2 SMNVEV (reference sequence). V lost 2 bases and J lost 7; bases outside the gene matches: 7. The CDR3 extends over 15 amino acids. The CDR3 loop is CASSLLGQGKATQYF. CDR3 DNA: TGTGCCAGCAGTTTACTGGGACAGGGGAAGGCGACCCAGTACTTC.

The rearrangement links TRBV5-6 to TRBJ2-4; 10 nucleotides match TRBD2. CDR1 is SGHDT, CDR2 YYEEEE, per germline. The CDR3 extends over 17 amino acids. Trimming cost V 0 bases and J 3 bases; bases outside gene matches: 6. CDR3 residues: CASSLEGTSVFKNIQYF. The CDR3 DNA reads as TGTGCCAGCAGCTTGGAAGGGACTAGCGTCTTCAAAAACATTCAGTACTTC.

The CDR3 sequence is CASSYKDTQYF. The CDR3 nucleotides read TGTGCCAGCAGTTACAAGGATACGCAGTATTTT. The chain recombines TRBV28 with TRBJ2-3; D gene ambiguous. Germline V gene lookup returns CDR1 MDHEN and CDR2 SYDVKM. The CDR3 sequence is 11 residues long. Deletions cut 4 bases from V and 6 bases from J, with 5 bases between.

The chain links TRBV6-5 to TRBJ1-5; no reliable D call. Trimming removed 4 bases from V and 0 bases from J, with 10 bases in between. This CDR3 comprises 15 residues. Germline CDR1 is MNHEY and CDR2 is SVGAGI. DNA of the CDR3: TGTGCCAGCAGTTTATCTTACAGTAGCAATCAGCCCCAGCATTTT. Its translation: CASSLSYSSNQPQHF.

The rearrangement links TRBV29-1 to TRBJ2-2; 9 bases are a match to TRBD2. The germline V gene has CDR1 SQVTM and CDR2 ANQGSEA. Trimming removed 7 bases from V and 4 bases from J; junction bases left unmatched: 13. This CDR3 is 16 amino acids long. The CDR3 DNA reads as TGCAGCGCCGCTAAAGGGGCTAGCGGGATCACCGGGGAGCTGTTTTTT. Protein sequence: CSAAKGASGITGELFF.

CDR3 nucleotides: TGTGCCAGCAGCCCAGCCCCTAAAAAGGACAGGGGCCGCGAGCAACAAGAGACCCAGTACTTC. Residues: CASSPAPKKDRGREQQETQYF. V gene TRBV7-8 combines with J gene TRBJ2-5; 9 bases are a match to TRBD1. Germline CDR1 is SGHVS and CDR2 is FQNEAQ. Trimming at V came to 5 bases and at J to 2 bases, leaving 24 bases not matched to a gene. This CDR3 is 21 amino acids long. Full variable domain (rest looked up from reference TRBV7-8 and TRBJ2-5): GAGVSQSPRYKVAKRGQDVALRCDPISGHVSLFWYQQALGQGPEFLTYFQNEAQLDKSGLPSDRFFAERPEGSVSTLKIQRTQQEDSAVYLCASSPAPKKDRGREQQETQYFGPGTRLLVL.

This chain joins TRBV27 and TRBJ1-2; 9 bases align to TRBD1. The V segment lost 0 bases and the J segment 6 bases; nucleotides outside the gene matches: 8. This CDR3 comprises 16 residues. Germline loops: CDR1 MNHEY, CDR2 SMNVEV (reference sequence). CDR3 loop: CASSLSFDRGVNGYTF. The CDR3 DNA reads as TGTGCCAGCAGTTTATCCTTTGACAGGGGGGTTAATGGCTACACCTTC.

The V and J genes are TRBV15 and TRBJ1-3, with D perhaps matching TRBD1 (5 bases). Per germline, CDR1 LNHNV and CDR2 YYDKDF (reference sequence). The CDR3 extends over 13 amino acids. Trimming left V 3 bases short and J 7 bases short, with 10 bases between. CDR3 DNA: TGTGCCACCAGCAGGGGGGGAGACAACACCATATATTTT. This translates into CATSRGGDNTIYF.

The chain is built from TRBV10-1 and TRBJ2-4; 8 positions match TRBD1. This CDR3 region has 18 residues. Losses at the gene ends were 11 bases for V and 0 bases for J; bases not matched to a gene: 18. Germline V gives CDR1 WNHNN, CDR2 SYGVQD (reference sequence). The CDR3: CAGSPGQGLVIAKNIQYF. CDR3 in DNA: TGCGCCGGCTCCCCTGGACAGGGTCTAGTGATAGCCAAAAACATTCAGTACTTC.

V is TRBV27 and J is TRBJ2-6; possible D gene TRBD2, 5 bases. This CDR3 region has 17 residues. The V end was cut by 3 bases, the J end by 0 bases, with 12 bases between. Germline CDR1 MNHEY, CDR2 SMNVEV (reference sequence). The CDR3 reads CASSFQIATSGANVLTF. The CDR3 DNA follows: TGTGCCAGCAGTTTTCAGATAGCGACCTCTGGGGCCAACGTCCTGACTTTC.

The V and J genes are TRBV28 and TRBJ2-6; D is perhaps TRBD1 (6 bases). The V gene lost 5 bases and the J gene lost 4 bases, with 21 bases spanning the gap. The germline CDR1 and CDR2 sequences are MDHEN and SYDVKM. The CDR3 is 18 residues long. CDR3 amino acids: CASSRQGWRSVGANVLTF. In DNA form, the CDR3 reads TGTGCCAGCAGTCGTCAGGGGTGGCGGTCCGTAGGGGCCAACGTCCTGACTTTC. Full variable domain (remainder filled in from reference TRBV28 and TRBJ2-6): DVKVTQSSRYLVKRTGEKVFLECVQDMDHENMFWYRQDPGLGLRLIYFSYDVKMKEKGDIPEGYSVSREKKERFSLILESASTNQTSMYLCASSRQGWRSVGANVLTFGAGSRLTVL.

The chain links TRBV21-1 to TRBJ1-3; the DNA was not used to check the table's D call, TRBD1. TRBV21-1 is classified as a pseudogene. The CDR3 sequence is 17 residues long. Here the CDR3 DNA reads TGTGCCAGCAGCAAACGGTTAACAGGGCCCTCTGGAAACACCATATATTTT. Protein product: CASSKRLTGPSGNTIYF.

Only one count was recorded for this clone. DNA for the CDR3: TGTGCCAGCAGCCGCGACAGGGGGGCTTACAATGAGCAGTTCTTC. It yields the protein CASSRDRGAYNEQFF. This sequence joins TRBV7-3 and TRBJ2-1; 9 nucleotides match TRBD1. The J segment lost 4 bases and the V segment lost 5 bases, leaving 6 bases of the junction unmatched. The length of the CDR3 is 15 residues. CDR1 and CDR2 (germline): SGHTA, FQGTGA.

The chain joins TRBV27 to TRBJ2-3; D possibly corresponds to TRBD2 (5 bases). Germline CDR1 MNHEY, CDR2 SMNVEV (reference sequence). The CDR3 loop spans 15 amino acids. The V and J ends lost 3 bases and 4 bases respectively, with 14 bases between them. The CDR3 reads CASSLRRGSPDTQYF. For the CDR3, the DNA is TGTGCCAGCAGTTTGCGCAGAGGGTCACCAGATACGCAGTATTTT.

CDR3 bases: TGTGCCAGCAGCGTAGTGGGGGGAGGACACAATGAGCAGTTCTTC. Protein product: CASSVVGGGHNEQFF. The chain employs TRBV9 and TRBJ2-1, with D possibly matching TRBD2 (6 bases). Trimming cost V 0 bases and J 5 bases, with 12 bases left between them. Per germline, CDR1 SGDLS and CDR2 YYNGEE. The length of the CDR3 is 15 residues.

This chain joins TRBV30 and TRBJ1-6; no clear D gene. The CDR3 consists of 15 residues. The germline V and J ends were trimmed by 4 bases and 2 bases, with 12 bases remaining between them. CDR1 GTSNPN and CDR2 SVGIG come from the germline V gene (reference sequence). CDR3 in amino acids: CAWKEGSPYNSPLHF. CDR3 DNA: TGTGCCTGGAAGGAGGGCAGCCCCTATAATTCACCCCTCCACTTT. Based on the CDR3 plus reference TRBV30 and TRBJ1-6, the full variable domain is SQTIHQWPATLVQPVGSPLSLECTVEGTSNPNLYWYRQAAGRGLQLLFYSVGIGQISSEVPQNLSASRPQDRQFILSSKKLLLSDSGFYLCAWKEGSPYNSPLHFGNGTRLTVT.

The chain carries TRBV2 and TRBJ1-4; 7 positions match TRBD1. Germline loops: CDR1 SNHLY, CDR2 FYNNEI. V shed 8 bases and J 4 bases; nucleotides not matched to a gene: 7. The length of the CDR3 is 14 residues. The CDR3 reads CASLNRGVNEKLFF. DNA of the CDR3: TGTGCCAGCCTCAACAGGGGTGTTAATGAAAAACTGTTTTTT.